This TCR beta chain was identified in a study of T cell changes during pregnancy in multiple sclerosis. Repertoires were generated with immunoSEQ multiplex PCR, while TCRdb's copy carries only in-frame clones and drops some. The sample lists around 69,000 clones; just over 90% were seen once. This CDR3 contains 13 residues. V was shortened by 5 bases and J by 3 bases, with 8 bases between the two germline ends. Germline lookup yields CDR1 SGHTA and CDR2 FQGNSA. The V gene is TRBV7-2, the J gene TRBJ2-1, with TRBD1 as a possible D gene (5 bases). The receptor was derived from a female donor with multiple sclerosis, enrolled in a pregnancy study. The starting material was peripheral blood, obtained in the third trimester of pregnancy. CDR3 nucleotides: TGTGCCAGCAGCCTCCAGGGCTACAATGAGCAGTTCTTC. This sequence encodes CASSLQGYNEQFF.